The 20 T cell receptor beta chains below were found in one sample sequenced in a study of T-cell memory formation after mild COVID-19. TCRdb passed the 5' RACE reads through MiXCR, listing each CDR3 protein once. The sample has around 250,000 distinct CDR3 sequences, around 15% seen once. The sample comprised PBMCs or a T cell subset sorted from them (not recorded which). These receptors were collected from a man younger than 35 who had mild COVID-19 (a few samples of this study predate the infection). Cell type and time point are not known.

This clonotype was observed a few times. V gene TRBV19 combines with J gene TRBJ1-6; 8 positions match TRBD1. The V gene's germline CDR1 is LNHDA and CDR2 SQIVND (reference sequence). V was pared by 4 bases and J by 7 bases, with 0 bases of the junction left unmatched. The CDR3 spans 13 residues. The CDR3 DNA reads TGTGCCAGTAGTACAGGGGGCAATTCACCCCTCCACTTT. Its translation is CASSTGGNSPLHF. Full variable domain (rest looked up from reference TRBV19 and TRBJ1-6): DGGITQSPKYLFRKEGQNVTLSCEQNLNHDAMYWYRQDPGQGLRLIYYSQIVNDFQKGDIAEGYSVSREKKESFPLTVTSAQKNPTAFYLCASSTGGNSPLHFGNGTRLTVT.

V and J are TRBV15 and TRBJ2-4; 7 nucleotides agree with TRBD1. Germline-derived CDR1 and CDR2 are LNHNV and YYDKDF (reference sequence). This CDR3 is built from 17 residues. V was clipped by 0 bases and J by 2 bases; unmatched bases: 7. CDR3 region: CATSRDGPGQSKNIQYF. CDR3 bases: TGTGCCACCAGCAGAGATGGCCCGGGACAGTCCAAAAACATTCAGTACTTC.

The J gene is TRBJ2-7, the V gene TRBV4-1, with D unclear. V lost 1 base to trimming and J lost 2 bases, with 12 bases between them. The CDR3 is 15 residues long. Germline V gene sequence: CDR1 MGHRA, CDR2 YSYEKL. The DNA of the CDR3 is TGCGCCAGCAGCCAAGGGGCCGGCAGGACCTACGAGCAGTACGTC. This codes for CASSQGAGRTYEQYV.

J is TRBJ1-3 and V is TRBV5-1, with D uncertain. Trimming cost V 0 bases and J 0 bases, with 16 bases left between them. CDR1 is SGHRS, CDR2 YFSETQ, per germline. The length of the CDR3 is 18 residues. The CDR3 is CASSLASQPDYSGNTIYF. The CDR3 DNA follows: TGCGCCAGCAGCTTGGCCTCACAGCCTGATTACTCTGGAAACACCATATATTTT.

The chain uses TRBV5-1 and TRBJ2-2, with 12 bases identical to TRBD2. CDR1 is SGHRS, CDR2 YFSETQ, per germline. CDR3 length: 15 amino acids. V dropped 5 bases and J dropped 4; count of bases not matched to a gene: 3. The DNA for the CDR3 is TGCGCCAGCAGACTAGCGGGGGGACGCACCGGGGAGCTGTTTTTT. It codes for CASRLAGGRTGELFF.

The V and J genes are TRBV10-3 and TRBJ2-3; D possibly uses TRBD1 or TRBD2 (6 bases each). CDR3 length: 13 amino acids. Germline CDR1 and CDR2: ENHRY and SYGVKD. The chain's CDR3 is CEPRGRVTDTQYF. DNA for the CDR3: TGTGAACCTCGGGGGCGGGTCACAGATACGCAGTATTTT.

The J gene is TRBJ2-5, the V gene TRBV24-1; 7 nucleotides line up with TRBD1. From germline, CDR1 is KGHDR and CDR2 SFDVKD. V trimming: 5 bases; J trimming: 4 bases; junction bases outside the gene matches: 6. This CDR3 comprises 14 residues. The CDR3 nucleotides are TGTGCCACCAGTGCTACGACAGGGCCAGAGACCCAGTACTTC. It is translated as CATSATTGPETQYF.

As regards this clonotype: A read error is likely, as this CDR3 ends without the conserved phenylalanine or tryptophan. This sequence joins TRBV9 and TRBJ2-1; 10 nucleotides line up with TRBD2. This CDR3 contains 16 residues. J lost 2 bases, V lost 4 bases, and 6 bases had no gene match. CDR1 is SGDLS and CDR2 is YYNGEE in the germline V gene. DNA of the CDR3: TGTGCCAGCAGCCCCTTTAGCGGGGGGCCCTACAATGAGCAGTTCTTG. Protein product: CASSPFSGGPYNEQFL.

This rearrangement joins TRBV4-1 to TRBJ2-7; D is perhaps TRBD1 (6 bases). The length of the CDR3 is 13 residues. Looked up from germline, CDR1 is MGHRA and CDR2 is YSYEKL. The ends were cut back, 2 bases at V and 3 bases at J, with 8 bases in the middle. The CDR3 is CASSQTRGYEQYV. In DNA form, the CDR3 reads TGCGCCAGCAGCCAAACCAGGGGCTACGAGCAGTACGTC.

The rearrangement uses TRBV7-2 and TRBJ1-1, with D possibly being TRBD1 (5 bases). CDR1 is SGHTA, CDR2 FQGNSA, per germline. This CDR3 comprises 14 residues. V lost 2 bases and J 3 bases, leaving 10 bases between the germline ends. The CDR3 reads CASSLSGEDTEAFF. The CDR3 DNA reads TGTGCCAGCAGCTTATCGGGGGAGGACACTGAAGCTTTCTTT.

This clonotype was counted a few times. This chain joins TRBV5-1 and TRBJ1-2; 8 nucleotides line up with TRBD1. Germline values: CDR1 SGHRS, CDR2 YFSETQ. V lost 9 bases, J lost 4 bases, and 11 bases stayed unmatched. This CDR3 has 14 residues. For the CDR3, the DNA is TGCGCCACCAGATCGGACAGGGAAGGCTATGGCTACACCTTC. This codes for CATRSDREGYGYTF. The full variable domain, with the rest looked up from reference TRBV5-1 and TRBJ1-2, is KAGVTQTPRYLIKTRGQQVTLSCSPISGHRSVSWYQQTPGQGLQFLFEYFSETQRNKGNFPGRFSGRQFSNSRSEMNVSTLELGDSALYLCATRSDREGYGYTFGSGTRLTVV.

This chain uses TRBV5-1 with TRBJ2-1; 8 nucleotides agree with TRBD2. The CDR3 runs 15 residues. Germline trimming cut 7 bases from V and 8 bases from J; bases unmatched to any gene: 14. Germline CDR1 is SGHRS and CDR2 is YFSETQ. CDR3 in DNA: TGCGCCAGCCAATATTTCGGGGGGGCCGAGGATGAGCAGTTCTTC. It encodes CASQYFGGAEDEQFF.

This clonotype was seen a handful of times. V gene TRBV6-5 combines with J gene TRBJ2-2, with D possibly TRBD2 on 5 matching bases. The V and J ends lost 0 bases and 0 bases respectively, with 14 bases between them. The CDR3 length is 18 residues. In germline, CDR1 is MNHEY, CDR2 SVGAGI. In nucleotides, the CDR3 is TGTGCCAGCAGTTACTCGGTAATAGCGAGTGCGAACACCGGGGAGCTGTTTTTT. It yields the protein CASSYSVIASANTGELFF.

This clonotype was counted between two and nine times. The chain uses TRBV10-3 and TRBJ2-1; unclear D gene. CDR3 length: 12 amino acids. Germline loops: CDR1 ENHRY, CDR2 SYGVKD. V shed 4 bases and J shed 3 bases, with 4 bases lying between them. DNA for the CDR3: TGTGCCATCAGTGTTGGCTACAATGAGCAGTTCTTC. Protein: CAISVGYNEQFF.

The table lists this clonotype with a few counts. The chain is built from TRBV12-3 or TRBV12-4 and TRBJ2-5, with 8 bases identical to TRBD2. CDR3 length: 16 residues. V gave up 5 bases and J gave up 4 bases; unmatched junction bases: 12. CDR3 residues: CASSLRTGGVGETQYF. In DNA form, the CDR3 reads TGTGCCAGCAGTCTCCGGACCGGGGGGGTGGGAGAGACCCAGTACTTC.

This chain uses TRBV20-1 with TRBJ2-5; 10 nucleotides line up with TRBD2. This CDR3 has 16 residues. Germline values: CDR1 DFQATT, CDR2 SNEGSKA (reference sequence). V lost 6 bases, J lost 4 bases, and 14 bases stayed unmatched. As DNA, the CDR3 is TGCAGTGCCGCGCCATATATAGCGGGGGGTCCAGAGACCCAGTACTTC. Its protein is CSAAPYIAGGPETQYF.

This clonotype occurred many times. The rearrangement joins TRBV5-1 to TRBJ2-1; D uncertain. The CDR3 loop spans 14 amino acids. Germline V lookup: CDR1 SGHRS, CDR2 YFSETQ. V lost 2 bases to trimming and J lost 0 bases, with 6 bases between them. CDR3 bases: TGCGCCAGCAGCTTAGAGAGCTCCTACAATGAGCAGTTCTTC. It yields the protein CASSLESSYNEQFF.

The V gene is TRBV29-1, the J gene TRBJ2-1; 13 bases are a match to TRBD2. V lost 7 bases to trimming and J lost 7 bases; unmatched junction nucleotides: 4. Germline-derived CDR1 and CDR2 are SQVTM and ANQGSEA. The CDR3 is 13 amino acids. CDR3 sequence (DNA): TGCAGCGCCGGACTAGCGGGAGCGAATGAGCAGTTCTTC. Its translation is CSAGLAGANEQFF.

The chain couples TRBV4-1 to TRBJ1-5; D gene unclear. The CDR3 is 14 amino acids. Germline CDR1 is MGHRA and CDR2 is YSYEKL. Trimming shortened V by 0 bases and J by 5 bases, and 8 bases separated the two germline ends. The CDR3 is CASSQDGTDQPQHF. The CDR3 DNA follows: TGCGCCAGCAGCCAAGATGGCACGGATCAGCCCCAGCATTTT.

J is TRBJ2-5 and V is TRBV7-2; D unresolved. V shed 6 bases and J shed 5 bases, with 16 bases lying between them. The CDR3 has 14 amino acids. From germline, CDR1 is SGHTA and CDR2 FQGNSA. The CDR3 region has the DNA TGTGCCAGCAGGTTAAGACCGAGTGTGGAGACCCAGTACTTC. It yields the protein CASRLRPSVETQYF.